Listed below are T cell receptor beta chains from one sample, sequenced in a study of blood T cell repertoires in COVID-19. Produced via immunoSEQ multiplex PCR; TCRdb's table is partial and in-frame only. Of about 100,000 clones in the sample, about 80% were seen once. The sequenced sample consisted of peripheral blood. The receptors here all came from a woman in her 70s with acute or convalescent COVID-19. CDR3s include the opening cysteine and the closing phenylalanine or tryptophan. The D gene is left open where the match is weak. Only some rows state a clone size, as once, few, many or a class for expanded clones.

-	TRBJ1-2	TRBD1	TRBV10-3	TGTGCCACCTGGATGGGGACAGCCTCATACGACTATGGCTACACCTTC	CATWMGTASYDYGYTF
-	TRBJ2-6	TRBD1	TRBV2	TGTGCCAGCAGTGAAATGGAGGGACAGGGCGCCACTGGGGCCAACGTCCTGACTTTC	CASSEMEGQGATGANVLTF
-	TRBJ1-1	TRBD1	TRBV5-1	TGCGCCAGCAGAGACAGGGGGAACACTGAAGCTTTCTTT	CASRDRGNTEAFF
-	TRBJ1-1	-	TRBV30	TGTGCCTGGAGTCGAGGTCAACCCTGGACTGAAGCTTTCTTT	CAWSRGQPWTEAFF
once	TRBJ2-5	TRBD2	TRBV10-3	TGTGCCATCAGTGTGGGAGGGGAAGAGACCCAGTACTTC	CAISVGGEETQYF
few	TRBJ1-1	-	TRBV2	TGTGCCAAGGGCAGGGAGAACACTGAAGCTTTCTTT	CAKGRENTEAFF
-	TRBJ1-5	TRBD1	TRBV25-1	TGTGCCAGCACAACAGGGGCAGATCAGCCCCAGCATTTT	CASTTGADQPQHF
-	TRBJ1-1	-	TRBV14	TGTGCCAGCAGCGAGGCTACTGGGAACACTGAAGCTTTCTTT	CASSEATGNTEAFF
-	TRBJ2-3	TRBD1	TRBV5-1	TGCGCCAGCAGCGGACGGGGACAGGGGGTAACAGATACGCAGTATTTT	CASSGRGQGVTDTQYF
-	TRBJ1-1	-	TRBV27	TGTGCCAGCAGTCCCGACAGGAGACTTATGAACACTGAAGCTTTCTTT	CASSPDRRLMNTEAFF
-	TRBJ2-2	TRBD2	TRBV7-6	TGTGCCAGCAGCCTAGCGGCCTCGAACACCGGGGAGCTGTTTTTT	CASSLAASNTGELFF
-	TRBJ2-1	TRBD1	TRBV27	TGTGCCAGCAAAGCAGGGGGAAGCTCCTACAATGAGCAGTTCTTC	CASKAGGSSYNEQFF
-	TRBJ1-1	-	TRBV9	TGTGCCAGCAGCGTAGCGGGGAGCACTGAAGCTTTCTTT	CASSVAGSTEAFF
-	TRBJ1-5	TRBD1	TRBV19	TGTGCCAGTAGTAACGCCGGGACAGGGTTTCAGCCCCAGCATTTT	CASSNAGTGFQPQHF
once	TRBJ2-1	TRBD2	TRBV5-6	TGTGCCAGCAGCCTACGGACGGGACTAGCGGGGGGCCGTTATGAGCAGTTCTTC	CASSLRTGLAGGRYEQFF
-	TRBJ2-3	TRBD2	TRBV5-1	TGCGCCAGCAGCTTGGCCCTTAGCGGGGGGGCGTCAGATACGCAGTATTTT	CASSLALSGGASDTQYF
-	TRBJ2-5	TRBD1	TRBV28	TGTGCCAGCAGTACTCGGACAGGGAGTTTAGAGACCCAGTACTTC	CASSTRTGSLETQYF
-	TRBJ1-2	TRBD1	TRBV10-3	TGTGCCATCAGTGAAGGGGGCGACTATGGCTACACCTTC	CAISEGGDYGYTF
-	TRBJ1-5	TRBD1	TRBV19	TGTGCCAGTAGTGTACCGGGACAGAATCCTAATCAGCCCCAGCATTTT	CASSVPGQNPNQPQHF
-	TRBJ2-2	TRBD2	TRBV11-2	TGTGCCAGCAGCCCTTTTCTGAGCGGGGGGGTCGGGGAGCTGTTTTTT	CASSPFLSGGVGELFF
-	TRBJ1-1	TRBD1	TRBV9	TGTGCCAGCAGCGTAGCTACCGACAGGGGGAAAACTGAAGCTTTCTTT	CASSVATDRGKTEAFF
few	TRBJ1-4	TRBD1	TRBV7-9	TGTGCCAGCAGCTGGGACAGGGGCTATGAAAAACTGTTTTTT	CASSWDRGYEKLFF
-	TRBJ1-1	-	TRBV7-8	TGTGCCAGCAGCTTAGCGTACGGGGGAAACACTGAAGCTTTCTTT	CASSLAYGGNTEAFF
-	TRBJ2-5	TRBD1	TRBV7-2	TGTGCCAGCAGCCCGGGGCCGGGACAGTCCCAAGAGACCCAGTACTTC	CASSPGPGQSQETQYF
few	TRBJ1-4	TRBD1	TRBV2	TGTGCCAGTTGGGTTGGGGGACCGATCGGGACAGTTAATGAAAAACTGTTTTTT	CASWVGGPIGTVNEKLFF
-	TRBJ2-7	TRBD2	TRBV19	TGTGCCAGTAGTATAATAGCGGGGTTGGACGAGCAGTACTTC	CASSIIAGLDEQYF
once	TRBJ1-2	-	TRBV3-1/TRBV3-2	TGTGCCAGCAGCCAAGTTCAGGGGTGGTATGGCTACACCTTC	CASSQVQGWYGYTF
-	TRBJ1-5	-	TRBV6-2/TRBV6-3	TGTGCCAGCAGTAGCGGGCAGCCCCAGCATTTT	CASSSGQPQHF